In this sample, the clone carrying this T cell receptor (beta chain) turned up many times. Its antigen is not identified. The sample originates from a study of identical twins. TCRdb analysed the 5' RACE reads with MiXCR anew, one entry per CDR3 protein. The top ten clones hold around 1.9% of a sample with some 710,000 distinct CDR3 sequences, 6% to 6.5% of them seen once. Germline V gene sequence: CDR1 KGHDR, CDR2 SFDVKD. The CDR3 contains 16 residues. Losses at the gene ends were 3 bases for V and 4 bases for J; bases not matched to a gene: 9. Study-wide findings and caveats: Insertions ran lower in abundant cord blood beta clonotypes, though not in memory repertoires.

Sequenced sample: naive T cells sorted from blood. The receptor comes from a man between 18 and 29 years old in good health. J is TRBJ2-7 and V is TRBV24-1; TRBD1 agrees at 9 bases. CDR3 bases: TGTGCCACCAGTGATCCCGGGACAGGGAACCCATACGAGCAGTACTTC. It translates to CATSDPGTGNPYEQYF.